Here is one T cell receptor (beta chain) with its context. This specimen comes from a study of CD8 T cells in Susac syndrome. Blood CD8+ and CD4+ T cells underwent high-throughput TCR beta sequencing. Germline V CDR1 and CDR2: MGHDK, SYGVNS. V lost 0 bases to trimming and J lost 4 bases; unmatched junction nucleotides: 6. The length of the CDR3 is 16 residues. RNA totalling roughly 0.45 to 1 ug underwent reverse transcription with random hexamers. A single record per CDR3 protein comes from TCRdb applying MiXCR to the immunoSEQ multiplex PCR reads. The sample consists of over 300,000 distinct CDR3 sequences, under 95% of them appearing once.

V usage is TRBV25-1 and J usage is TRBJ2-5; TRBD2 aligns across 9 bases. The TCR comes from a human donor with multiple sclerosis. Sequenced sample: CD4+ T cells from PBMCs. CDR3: CASSEYRRGGAETQYF. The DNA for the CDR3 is TGTGCCAGCAGTGAATATCGGCGCGGGGGGGCAGAGACCCAGTACTTC.